This TCR beta chain was captured in a study of cytomegalovirus exposure and HLA in healthy donors. Overall study results and limits: Over 150 TCR beta chains were listed as cytomegalovirus-associated.

On this clone itself: Its antigen is as yet unknown.

Data came from immunoSEQ multiplex PCR; TCRdb stores just in-frame clones and leaves some out. Of under 150,000 clones listed, 85% to 90% are singletons. The germline gives CDR1 SGHTA, CDR2 FQGNSA. The ends lost 1 base at V and 2 bases at J; junction bases unmatched: 8. The CDR3 totals 16 residues. The sample consisted of PBMCs. The chain combines TRBV7-2 with TRBJ2-7; 7 bases match TRBD1. The origin of this receptor is a woman under 30 in good health and CMV-seropositive. Here the CDR3 DNA reads TGTGCCAGCAGCTTAGTCAGGGGACAGAGAACCTACGAGCAGTACTTC. Its translation: CASSLVRGQRTYEQYF.